Detailed here is one TCR beta chain. TCRdb's copy holds only in-frame clones and misses some; the assay was immunoSEQ multiplex PCR. Here the sample spans just under 250,000 clones, over 75% being singletons. This sample was taken from a study of Ad26.COV2.S vaccination and SARS-CoV-2 variants. The V gene end was trimmed by 0 bases and the J gene end by 6 bases; junction bases not matched to a gene: 2. Germline V gives CDR1 SGDLS, CDR2 YYNGEE. This CDR3 spans 14 amino acids. The treatment here: roughly 19 received Ad26.COV2.S at low or high dose, single or two shots; a few received placebo; per-sample allocation not given. Samples analyzed were those drawn on day 63 after the first vaccine or placebo injection.

The material was peripheral blood, obtained in a trial of Ad26.COV2.S vaccine versus placebo. The TCR was taken from a person between 18 and 65 years old who received the Ad26.COV2.S COVID-19 vaccine or a placebo. V usage is TRBV9 and J usage is TRBJ2-2, with 7 bases identical to TRBD2. The CDR3 region has the DNA TGTGCCAGCAGCGTAGTGGCGGGAGCCGGGGAGCTGTTTTTT. This encodes CASSVVAGAGELFF.